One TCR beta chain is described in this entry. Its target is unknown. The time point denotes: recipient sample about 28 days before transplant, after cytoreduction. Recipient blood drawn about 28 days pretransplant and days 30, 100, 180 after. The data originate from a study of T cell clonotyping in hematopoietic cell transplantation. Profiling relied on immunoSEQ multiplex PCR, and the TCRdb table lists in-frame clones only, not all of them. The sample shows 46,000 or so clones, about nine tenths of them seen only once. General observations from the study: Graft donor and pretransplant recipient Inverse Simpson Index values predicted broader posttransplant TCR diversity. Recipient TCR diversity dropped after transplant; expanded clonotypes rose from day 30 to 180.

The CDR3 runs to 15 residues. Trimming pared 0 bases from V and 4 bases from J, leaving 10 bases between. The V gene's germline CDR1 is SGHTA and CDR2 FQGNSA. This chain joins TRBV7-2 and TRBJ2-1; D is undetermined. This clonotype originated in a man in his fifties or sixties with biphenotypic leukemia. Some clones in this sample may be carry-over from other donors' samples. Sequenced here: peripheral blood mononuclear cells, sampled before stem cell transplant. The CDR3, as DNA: TGTGCCAGCAGCTTAGCGGTAAGGGTTTACAATGAGCAGTTCTTC. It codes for CASSLAVRVYNEQFF. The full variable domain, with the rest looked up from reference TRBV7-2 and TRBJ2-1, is GAGVSQSPSNKVTEKGKDVELRCDPISGHTALYWYRQSLGQGLEFLIYFQGNSAPDKSGLPSDRFSAERTGGSVSTLTIQRTQQEDSAVYLCASSLAVRVYNEQFFGPGTRLTVL.